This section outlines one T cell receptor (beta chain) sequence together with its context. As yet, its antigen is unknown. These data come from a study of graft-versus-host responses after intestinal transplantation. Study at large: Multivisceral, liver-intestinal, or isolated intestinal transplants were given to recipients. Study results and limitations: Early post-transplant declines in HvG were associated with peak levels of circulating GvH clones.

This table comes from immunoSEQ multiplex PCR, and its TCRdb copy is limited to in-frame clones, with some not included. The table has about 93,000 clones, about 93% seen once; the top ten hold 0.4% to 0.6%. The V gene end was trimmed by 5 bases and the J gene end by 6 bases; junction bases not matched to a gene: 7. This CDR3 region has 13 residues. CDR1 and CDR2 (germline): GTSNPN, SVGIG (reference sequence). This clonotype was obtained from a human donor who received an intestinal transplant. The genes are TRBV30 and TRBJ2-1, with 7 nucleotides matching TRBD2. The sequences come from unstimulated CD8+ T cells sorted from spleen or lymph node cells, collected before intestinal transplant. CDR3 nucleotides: TGTGCCTGGTCGGCGGGAGCTGCCAATGAGCAGTTCTTC. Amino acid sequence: CAWSAGAANEQFF.